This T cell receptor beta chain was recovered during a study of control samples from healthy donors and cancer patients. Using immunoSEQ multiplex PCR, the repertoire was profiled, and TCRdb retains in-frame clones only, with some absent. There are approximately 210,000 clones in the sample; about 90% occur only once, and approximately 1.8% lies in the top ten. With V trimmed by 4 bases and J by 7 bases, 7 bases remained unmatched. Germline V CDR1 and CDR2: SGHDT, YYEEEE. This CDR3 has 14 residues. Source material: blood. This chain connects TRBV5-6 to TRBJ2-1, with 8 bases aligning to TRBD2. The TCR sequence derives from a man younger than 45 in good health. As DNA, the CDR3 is TGTGCCAGCAGCCGGCGGCGGGGGGTAAATGAGCAGTTCTTC. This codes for CASSRRRGVNEQFF.